This T cell receptor (beta chain) was recovered during a study of T cell responses to AZD1222 COVID-19 vaccine. Regarding the study as a whole: Within unmutated variant regions lay the reported targets of nearly half of spike-specific TCRs. Increased Spike-specific TCR breadth and depth were observed after two AZD1222 doses.

Concerning this clone itself: Its cognate antigen is unknown. This CDR3 is also generated by other DNA sequences in the sample.

TCRdb's table, derived via immunoSEQ multiplex PCR, lists solely in-frame clones and lacks some. Of 95,000 to 150,000 clones in the sample, roughly 84% were seen once. CDR3 length: 12 residues. CDR1 and CDR2 (germline): SGHRS, YFSETQ. V shed 2 bases and J shed 5 bases, with 7 bases lying between them. V is TRBV5-1 and J is TRBJ1-2; D is ambiguous. The sample consisted of peripheral blood, taken on day 0 of AZD1222 vaccination. The sequence derives from an adult in good health. Here the CDR3 DNA reads TGCGCCAGCAGCTTAGAGGGATATGGCTACACCTTC. It is translated as CASSLEGYGYTF.